A single sample is the source of the 12 T cell receptor beta chains below, sequenced in a study of OX40 agonist ivuxolimab in advanced cancers. Using immunoSEQ multiplex PCR, the repertoire was profiled, and TCRdb retains in-frame clones only, with some absent. Of tens of thousands of clones in the sample, nearly 90% were seen once. Sequencing was performed on CD4+ or CD8+ T cells sorted from blood, taken in a trial of the OX40 agonist ivuxolimab. Receptors originate from an adult with an advanced solid tumor such as melanoma, head and neck, liver or kidney cancer.

The chain recombines TRBV4-2 with TRBJ1-2; D uncertain. The CDR3 spans 13 residues. Looked up from germline, CDR1 is LGHNA and CDR2 is YNFKEQ. The germline V and J ends were trimmed by 5 bases and 2 bases, with 9 bases remaining between them. The DNA for the CDR3 is TGTGCCAGCAGCTTGCAGTCAAACTATGGCTACACCTTC. Translation gives CASSLQSNYGYTF.

This clone was picked up one time. The chain carries TRBV5-1 and TRBJ2-3; TRBD2 agrees at 9 bases. V gave up 2 bases and J gave up 0 bases; unmatched junction bases: 7. Germline V gene sequence: CDR1 SGHRS, CDR2 YFSETQ. The CDR3 has 17 residues. The CDR3 bases are TGCGCCAGCAGCTTCGCCGGTAGCGGGGGAAGCACAGATACGCAGTATTTT. Translating it yields CASSFAGSGGSTDTQYF.

The chain has TRBV11-3 and TRBJ2-1; no definite D call. V was trimmed by 5 bases and J by 8 bases, leaving 22 bases between them. This CDR3 comprises 16 residues. Germline loops: CDR1 SGHNT, CDR2 YENEEA. The CDR3 sequence: CASSIYFSARPDEQFF. The CDR3 DNA is TGTGCCAGCAGCATCTACTTTTCTGCGCGGCCGGATGAGCAGTTCTTC.

The CDR3 DNA reads TGCAGCGTTGGTTCCCTTAGTACGCAGTATTTT. Translation: CSVGSLSTQYF. The genes are TRBV29-1 and TRBJ2-3; no clear D gene. V gave up 4 bases and J gave up 8 bases, with 10 bases separating them. The CDR3 is 11 amino acids. Germline assignment: CDR1 SQVTM and CDR2 ANQGSEA.

The chain uses TRBV7-9 and TRBJ2-1; D may be TRBD2 (7 bases). The CDR3 runs to 17 residues. Germline assignment: CDR1 SEHNR and CDR2 FQNEAQ (reference sequence). V lost 5 bases and J 0 bases, leaving 17 bases between the germline ends. As DNA, the CDR3 is TGTGCCAGCAGCCCCCGGGGGAGGGGGAGCTCCTACAATGAGCAGTTCTTC. Its translation: CASSPRGRGSSYNEQFF.

The chain employs TRBV19 and TRBJ2-1, with a weak D call TRBD1 (8 bases). The germline V gene encodes CDR1 LNHDA and CDR2 SQIVND (reference sequence). V lost 5 bases, J lost 3 bases, and 20 bases lay in between. The CDR3 totals 17 residues. The CDR3 region is CASSFSPGGTGYNEQFF. In nucleotides, the CDR3 is TGTGCCAGTAGTTTCTCACCCGGGGGGACAGGCTACAATGAGCAGTTCTTC.

CDR3 sequence reads: CASSQWLAGELFF. For the CDR3, the DNA is TGCGCCAGCAGCCAATGGCTGGCCGGGGAGCTGTTTTTT. V usage is TRBV4-3 and J usage is TRBJ2-2, with D unclear. Trimming shortened V by 2 bases and J by 6 bases, and 7 bases separated the two germline ends. CDR1 and CDR2 from the germline V gene are LGHNA and YSLEER. The CDR3 extends over 13 amino acids.

This clone was seen once. The chain joins TRBV7-6 to TRBJ1-3; TRBD1 agrees at 9 bases. This CDR3 region has 16 residues. The junction had 8 bases not matched to a gene; V was cut back by 4 bases and J by 4 bases. The V gene's germline CDR1 is SGHVS and CDR2 FNYEAQ. The CDR3 DNA reads as TGTGCCAGCAGCTACCCTGGGACAGGGTCCGGAAACACCATATATTTT. This gives the protein CASSYPGTGSGNTIYF.

The rearrangement joins TRBV6-5 to TRBJ1-4, with D possibly TRBD1 on 6 matching bases. Trimming took 11 bases from V and 6 from J, leaving 16 bases between them. CDR1 MNHEY and CDR2 SVGAGI come from the germline V gene. CDR3 length: 13 residues. This CDR3 is CASRRGAYEKLFF. The CDR3 DNA reads TGTGCCTCGAGGAGGGGGGCCTATGAAAAACTGTTTTTT.

CDR3 in DNA: TGTGCCAGCAGGGGTGGCGGGACCCCTGATACGCAGTATTTT. The encoded protein is CASRGGGTPDTQYF. The chain links TRBV28 to TRBJ2-3, with D maybe TRBD2 (6 bases). V lost 6 bases and J 6 bases, leaving 16 bases between the germline ends. Germline V gene data show CDR1 as MDHEN and CDR2 as SYDVKM. The CDR3 has 14 residues. Drawing the rest from reference TRBV28 and TRBJ2-3, the complete variable domain is DVKVTQSSRYLVKRTGEKVFLECVQDMDHENMFWYRQDPGLGLRLIYFSYDVKMKEKGDIPEGYSVSREKKERFSLILESASTNQTSMYLCASRGGGTPDTQYFGPGTRLTVL.

A single count supports this clone. The CDR3 is CASTQGPNTGELFF. The CDR3 nucleotides read TGTGCCAGCACACAGGGGCCGAACACCGGGGAGCTGTTTTTT. The chain combines TRBV19 with TRBJ2-2; TRBD1 aligns across 7 bases. With V trimmed by 9 bases and J by 0 bases, 4 bases remained unmatched. The germline CDR1 and CDR2 sequences are LNHDA and SQIVND (reference sequence). This CDR3 is built from 14 residues.

This clone was seen a single time. The chain recombines TRBV5-1 with TRBJ2-1; D possibly corresponds to TRBD1 (6 bases). The CDR3 is made up of 19 amino acids. CDR1 and CDR2 from the germline V gene are SGHRS and YFSETQ. The ends were cut back, 5 bases at V and 0 bases at J, with 24 bases in the middle. The CDR3 DNA reads TGCGCCAGCAGTAGGGACCTCAACTTAGGACAGAACTCCTACAATGAGCAGTTCTTC. Its protein is CASSRDLNLGQNSYNEQFF.